The clone carrying this TCR beta chain appeared many times. The germline CDR1 and CDR2 sequences are MDHEN and SYDVKM. CDR3 length: 14 amino acids. The V end was cut by 5 bases, the J end by 4 bases, with 14 bases between. This sample was included in a study of molecular identifiers for immune sequencing clone quantification. Each CDR3 protein is one row after TCRdb ran MiXCR on the PCR reads. The repertoire includes about 70,000 distinct CDR3 sequences, roughly 18% of them detected once, and over 1.3% sits in the top ten. This TCR derives from a human donor in good health. Some libraries in this study had Jurkat cell RNA spiked in. The sequenced sample was naive CD8+ T cells from blood, with Jurkat cell RNA spiked in. Specified subset: FACS-sorted CD8+CD4-CCR7+CD45RA+ naive T cells. The V call is TRBV28, the J call TRBJ2-5, with no clear D. CDR3 sequence reads: CASSPSRLGETQYF. CDR3 DNA sequence: TGTGCCAGCAGTCCCAGTCGGCTGGGAGAGACCCAGTACTTC.